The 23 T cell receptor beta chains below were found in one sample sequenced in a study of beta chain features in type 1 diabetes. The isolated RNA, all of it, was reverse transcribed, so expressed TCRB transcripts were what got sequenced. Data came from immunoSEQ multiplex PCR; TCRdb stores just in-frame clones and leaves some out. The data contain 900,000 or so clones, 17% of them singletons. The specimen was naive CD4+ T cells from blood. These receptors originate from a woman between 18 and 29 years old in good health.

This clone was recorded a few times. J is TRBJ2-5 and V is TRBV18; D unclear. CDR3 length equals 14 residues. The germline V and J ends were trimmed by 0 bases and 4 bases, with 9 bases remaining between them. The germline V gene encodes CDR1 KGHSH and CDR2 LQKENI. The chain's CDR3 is CASSPPPAGETQYF. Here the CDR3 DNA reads TGTGCCAGCTCACCACCTCCGGCCGGAGAGACCCAGTACTTC.

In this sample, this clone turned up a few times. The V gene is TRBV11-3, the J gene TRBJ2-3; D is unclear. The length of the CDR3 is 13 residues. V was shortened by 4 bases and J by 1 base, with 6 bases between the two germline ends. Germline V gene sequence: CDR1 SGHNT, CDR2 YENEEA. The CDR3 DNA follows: TGTGCCAGCAGCTCTGGAGGCACAGATACGCAGTATTTT. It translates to CASSSGGTDTQYF.

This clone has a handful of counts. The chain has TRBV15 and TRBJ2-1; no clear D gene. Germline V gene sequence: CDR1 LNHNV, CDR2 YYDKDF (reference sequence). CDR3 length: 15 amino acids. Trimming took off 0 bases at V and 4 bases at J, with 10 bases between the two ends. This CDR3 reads CATSRDLVGYNEQFF. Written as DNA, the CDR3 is TGTGCCACCAGCAGAGATTTAGTGGGGTACAATGAGCAGTTCTTC. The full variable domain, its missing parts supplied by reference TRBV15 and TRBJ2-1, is DAMVIQNPRYQVTQFGKPVTLSCSQTLNHNVMYWYQQKSSQAPKLLFHYYDKDFNNEADTPDNFQSRRPNTSFCFLDIRSPGLGDTAMYLCATSRDLVGYNEQFFGPGTRLTVL.

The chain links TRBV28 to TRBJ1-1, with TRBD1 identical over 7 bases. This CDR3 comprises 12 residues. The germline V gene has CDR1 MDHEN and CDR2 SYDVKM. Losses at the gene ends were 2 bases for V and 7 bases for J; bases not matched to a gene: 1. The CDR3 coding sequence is TGTGCCAGCAGTTTAGGGGACAGTGAAGCTTTCTTT. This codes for CASSLGDSEAFF.

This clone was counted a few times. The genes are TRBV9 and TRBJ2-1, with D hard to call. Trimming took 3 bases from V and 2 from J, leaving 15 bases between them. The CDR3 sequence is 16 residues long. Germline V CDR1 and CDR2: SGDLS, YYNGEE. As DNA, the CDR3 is TGTGCCAGCAGCGCCCATTCGGTACCGGCCTACAATGAGCAGTTCTTC. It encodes CASSAHSVPAYNEQFF.

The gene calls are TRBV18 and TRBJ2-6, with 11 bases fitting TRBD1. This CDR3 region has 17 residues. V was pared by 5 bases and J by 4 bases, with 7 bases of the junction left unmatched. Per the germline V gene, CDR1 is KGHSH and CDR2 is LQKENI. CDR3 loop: CASSGQGAQPGANVLTF. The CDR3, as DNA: TGTGCCAGCTCAGGACAGGGGGCGCAACCCGGGGCCAACGTCCTGACTTTC.

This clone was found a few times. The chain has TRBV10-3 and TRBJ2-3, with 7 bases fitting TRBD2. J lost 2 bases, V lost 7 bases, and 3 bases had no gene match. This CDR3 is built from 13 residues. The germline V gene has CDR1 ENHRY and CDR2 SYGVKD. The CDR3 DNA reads TGTGCCATCAAACGGGACTACACAGATACGCAGTATTTT. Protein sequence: CAIKRDYTDTQYF.

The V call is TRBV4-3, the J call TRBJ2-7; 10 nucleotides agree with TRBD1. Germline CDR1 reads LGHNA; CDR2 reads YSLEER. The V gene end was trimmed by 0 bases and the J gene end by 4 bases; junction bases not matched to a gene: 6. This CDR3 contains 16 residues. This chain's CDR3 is CASSQDWGTGVYEQYF. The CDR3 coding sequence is TGCGCCAGCAGCCAAGATTGGGGGACAGGGGTATACGAGCAGTACTTC.

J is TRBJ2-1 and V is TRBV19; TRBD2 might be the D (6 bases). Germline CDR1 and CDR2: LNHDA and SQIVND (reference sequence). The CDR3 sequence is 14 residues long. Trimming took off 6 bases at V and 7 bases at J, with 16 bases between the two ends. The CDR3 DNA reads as TGTGCCAGTAGAGTCACTAGCTCGGGAAATGAGCAGTTCTTC. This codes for CASRVTSSGNEQFF.

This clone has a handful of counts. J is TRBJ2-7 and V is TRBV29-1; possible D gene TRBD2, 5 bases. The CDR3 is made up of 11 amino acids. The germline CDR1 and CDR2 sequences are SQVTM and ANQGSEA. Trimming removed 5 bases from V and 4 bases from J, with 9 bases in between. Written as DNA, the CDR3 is TGCAGCGTTCAGAGCGGATACGAGCAGTACTTC. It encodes CSVQSGYEQYF.

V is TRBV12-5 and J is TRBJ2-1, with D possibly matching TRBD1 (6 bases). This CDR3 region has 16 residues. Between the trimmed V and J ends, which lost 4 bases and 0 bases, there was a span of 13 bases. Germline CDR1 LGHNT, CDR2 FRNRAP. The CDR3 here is CASGSGQLSSYNEQFF. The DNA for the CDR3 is TGTGCTAGTGGTTCCGGACAGTTGAGCTCCTACAATGAGCAGTTCTTC.

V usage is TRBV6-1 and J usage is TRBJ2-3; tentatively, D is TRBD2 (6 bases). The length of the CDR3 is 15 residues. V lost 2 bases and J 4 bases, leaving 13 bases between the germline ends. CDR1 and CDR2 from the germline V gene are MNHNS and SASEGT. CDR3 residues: CASSELWLAPDTQYF. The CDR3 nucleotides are TGTGCCAGCAGTGAACTTTGGCTAGCGCCAGATACGCAGTATTTT.

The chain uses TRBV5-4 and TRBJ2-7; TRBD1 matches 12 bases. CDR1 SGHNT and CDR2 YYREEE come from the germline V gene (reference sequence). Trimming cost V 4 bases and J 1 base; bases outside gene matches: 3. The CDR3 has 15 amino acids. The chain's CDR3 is CASSMGQGASYEQYF. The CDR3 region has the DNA TGTGCCAGCAGCATGGGACAGGGGGCGTCCTACGAGCAGTACTTC.

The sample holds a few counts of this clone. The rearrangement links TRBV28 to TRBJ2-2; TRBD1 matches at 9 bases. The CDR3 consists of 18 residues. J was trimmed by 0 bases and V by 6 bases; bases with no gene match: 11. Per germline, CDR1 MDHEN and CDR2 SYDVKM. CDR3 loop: CASSYPRDRDPNTGELFF. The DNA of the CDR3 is TGTGCCAGCAGCTATCCCCGGGACAGGGATCCGAACACCGGGGAGCTGTTTTTT.

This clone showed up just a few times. The CDR3 region has the DNA TGTGCCAGCAGTAAACCGGGACAGGGGATGAATGAGCAGTTCTTC. It codes for CASSKPGQGMNEQFF. The chain recombines TRBV6-6 with TRBJ2-1; 10 bases are shared with TRBD1. CDR1 is MNHNY, CDR2 SVGAGI, per germline (reference sequence). After removal of 5 bases from V and 7 bases from J, the junction contained 8 bases not matched to a gene. The CDR3 contains 15 residues.

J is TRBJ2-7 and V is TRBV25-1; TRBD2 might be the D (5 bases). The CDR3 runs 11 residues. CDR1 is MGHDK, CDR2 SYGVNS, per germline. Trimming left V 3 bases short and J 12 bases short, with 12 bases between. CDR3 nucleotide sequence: TGTGCCAGCAGTGATTATAGCGTGCGGTACTTC. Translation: CASSDYSVRYF.

The CDR3 nucleotides are TGCAGTGCTTTACTTGGAGATGAGCAGTTCTTC. Protein sequence: CSALLGDEQFF. This chain connects TRBV20-1 to TRBJ2-1; D not resolved. Per the germline V gene, CDR1 is DFQATT and CDR2 is SNEGSKA (reference sequence). With 5 bases removed from V and 8 bases from J, the gap between germline ends came to 10 bases. The CDR3 has 11 residues.

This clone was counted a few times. CDR3 region: CASSSRRGEWAKNIQYF. The CDR3 DNA follows: TGTGCCAGCAGCTCCAGGCGAGGGGAGTGGGCCAAAAACATTCAGTACTTC. The chain couples TRBV7-2 to TRBJ2-4; D tentatively reads TRBD1 or TRBD2 (5 bases each). Trimming shortened V by 4 bases and J by 1 base, and 17 bases separated the two germline ends. This CDR3 region has 17 residues. From germline, CDR1 is SGHTA and CDR2 FQGNSA.

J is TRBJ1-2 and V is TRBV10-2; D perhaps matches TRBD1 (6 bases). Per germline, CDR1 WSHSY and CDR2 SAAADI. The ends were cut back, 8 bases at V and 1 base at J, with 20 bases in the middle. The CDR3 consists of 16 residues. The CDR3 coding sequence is TGCGCCAGCTGGGAGAGGGAGGACAGTGTTAACTATGGCTACACCTTC. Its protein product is CASWEREDSVNYGYTF.

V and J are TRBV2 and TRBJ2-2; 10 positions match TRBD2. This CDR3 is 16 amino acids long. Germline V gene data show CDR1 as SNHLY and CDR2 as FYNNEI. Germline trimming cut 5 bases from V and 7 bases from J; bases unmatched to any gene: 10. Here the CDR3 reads CASSYASGGKGGELFF. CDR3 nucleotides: TGTGCCAGCAGTTATGCTAGCGGGGGTAAAGGCGGGGAGCTGTTTTTT.

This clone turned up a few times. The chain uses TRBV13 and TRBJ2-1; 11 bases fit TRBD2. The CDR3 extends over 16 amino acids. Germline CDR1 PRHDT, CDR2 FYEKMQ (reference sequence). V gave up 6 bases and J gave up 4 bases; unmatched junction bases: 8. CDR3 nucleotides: TGTGCCAGCAGACCCACCACTAGCGGGAGTTACAATGAGCAGTTCTTC. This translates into CASRPTTSGSYNEQFF.

CDR3 nucleotide sequence: TGCGCCAGCAGCTTGGCCAACAGTGGTTATTATACGCAGTATTTT. This sequence encodes CASSLANSGYYTQYF. V and J are TRBV5-1 and TRBJ2-3; no definite D call. CDR1 SGHRS and CDR2 YFSETQ come from the germline V gene. Trimming took off 0 bases at V and 7 bases at J, with 15 bases between the two ends. CDR3 length equals 15 residues.

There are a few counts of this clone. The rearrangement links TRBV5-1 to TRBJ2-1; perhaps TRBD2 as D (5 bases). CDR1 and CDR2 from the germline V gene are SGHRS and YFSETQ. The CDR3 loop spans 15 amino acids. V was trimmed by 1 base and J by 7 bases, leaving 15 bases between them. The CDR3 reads CASSLPGVSGNEQFF. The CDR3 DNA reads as TGCGCCAGCAGCTTGCCCGGGGTCTCGGGTAATGAGCAGTTCTTC.